A selection of T cell receptor beta chains follows, all from one sample in a study of early T cells in non-severe SARS-CoV-2 infection. A single record per CDR3 protein comes from TCRdb applying MiXCR to the 5' RACE reads. The profile covers approximately 90,000 distinct CDR3 sequences, with approximately 17% appearing a single time and just over 5% taken by the ten largest. The specimen was whole blood, collected at baseline. Source of these receptors: an adult who was a healthcare worker with PCR-confirmed SARS-CoV-2 infection or an uninfected control (not recorded which). Both conserved end residues are part of each CDR3. D genes are given only for firm matches. The size of a clone is reported for some rows only, either as once, few or many, or as a class for expanded clones.

TRBJ2-3	TRBV9	TRBD2	many	CASSVVASGGDTQYF	TGTGCCAGCAGCGTAGTAGCGTCGGGAGGAGATACGCAGTATTTT
TRBJ2-7	TRBV28	TRBD2	few	CASSLRLADKDYEQYF	TGTGCCAGCAGTTTGCGACTAGCGGACAAGGACTACGAGCAGTACTTC
TRBJ2-7	TRBV7-8	NA	NA	CASSLGPPHEQYF	TGTGCCAGCAGCTTAGGACCACCCCACGAGCAGTACTTC
TRBJ2-3	TRBV12-3/TRBV12-4	NA	NA	CATNFASRTDTQYF	TGTGCCACCAACTTCGCGTCGCGCACAGATACGCAGTATTTT
TRBJ2-1	TRBV7-9	TRBD1	NA	CASSFSRDSNEQFF	TGTGCCAGCAGCTTCTCCCGGGACAGCAATGAGCAGTTCTTC
TRBJ2-3	TRBV9	TRBD1	few	CASSRTGGDLDTQYF	TGTGCCAGCAGCCGGACAGGGGGCGACCTTGATACGCAGTATTTT
TRBJ1-1	TRBV10-2	TRBD1	NA	CASRDRGPDTEAFF	TGCGCCAGCAGAGACAGGGGTCCGGACACTGAAGCTTTCTTT
TRBJ1-1	TRBV30	NA	few	CAWGSGRTAFF	TGTGCCTGGGGATCAGGGCGAACGGCTTTCTTT
TRBJ2-1	TRBV6-1	TRBD1	NA	CASRKTGKYNEQFF	TGTGCCAGCAGGAAGACAGGGAAATACAATGAGCAGTTCTTC
TRBJ1-1	TRBV7-9	NA	NA	CASSLSEVWTEAFF	TGTGCCAGCAGCTTATCGGAGGTGTGGACTGAAGCTTTCTTT
TRBJ2-1	TRBV10-3	NA	few	CAISEGNHEQFF	TGTGCCATCAGTGAGGGAAACCATGAGCAGTTCTTC
TRBJ2-7	TRBV7-2	NA	many	CASSPAGGTGYEQYF	TGTGCCAGCAGCCCAGCCGGGGGTACGGGCTACGAGCAGTACTTC